This T cell receptor (beta chain) was sequenced in a study of blood T cell repertoires in COVID-19. The repertoire was sequenced with immunoSEQ multiplex PCR; TCRdb's copy has only in-frame clones and lacks some. This table has fewer than 350,000 clones, around nine tenths appearing once. V was clipped by 4 bases and J by 1 base, with 13 bases between them. The germline CDR1 and CDR2 sequences are MGHDK and SYGVNS. This CDR3 is built from 15 residues. Donors were grouped by their self-reported clinical history. This receptor was obtained from a woman in her twenties or thirties who had been exposed to COVID-19. Source material: PBMCs or T cells enriched from blood (not recorded which). The chain employs TRBV25-1 and TRBJ1-1; a possible D gene is TRBD1 (6 bases). This chain's CDR3 is CASSARQAENTEAFF. The CDR3, as DNA: TGTGCCAGCAGTGCCCGACAGGCGGAGAACACTGAAGCTTTCTTT. Supplemented by reference TRBV25-1 and TRBJ1-1, the full variable domain reads EADIYQTPRYLVIGTGKKITLECSQTMGHDKMYWYQQDPGMELHLIHYSYGVNSTEKGDLSSESTVSRIRTEHFPLTLESARPSHTSQYLCASSARQAENTEAFFGQGTRLTVV.